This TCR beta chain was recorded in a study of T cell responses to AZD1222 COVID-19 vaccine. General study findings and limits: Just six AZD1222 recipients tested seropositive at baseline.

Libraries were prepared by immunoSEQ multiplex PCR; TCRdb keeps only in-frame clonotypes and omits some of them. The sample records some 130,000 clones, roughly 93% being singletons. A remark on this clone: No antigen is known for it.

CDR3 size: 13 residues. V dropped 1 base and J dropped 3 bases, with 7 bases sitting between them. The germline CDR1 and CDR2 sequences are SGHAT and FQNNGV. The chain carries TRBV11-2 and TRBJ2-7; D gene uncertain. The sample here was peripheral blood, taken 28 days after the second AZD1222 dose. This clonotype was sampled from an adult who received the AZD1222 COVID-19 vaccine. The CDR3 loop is CASSLGFGYEQYF. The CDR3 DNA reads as TGTGCCAGCAGCTTAGGGTTCGGCTACGAGCAGTACTTC.